The clone carrying this T cell receptor (beta chain) was seen only a few times. Its specificity is unknown. TCRdb fed the reads into MiXCR, producing one record per CDR3 protein. The sample holds some 450,000 distinct CDR3 sequences, approximately 31% seen once. Germline loops: CDR1 LGHNA, CDR2 YSLEER. Trimming took 0 bases from V and 4 from J, leaving 12 bases between them. The CDR3 runs to 16 residues. The data stem from a study of T cell repertoires in cytomegalovirus infection. Study-level results: Totalled public TCR beta family frequency picked out people who carried CMV plus the relevant HLA. CMV-specific TCR beta clonotypes restricted by HLA-C were the ones dominating the ex vivo response.

The clonotype was recovered from a human donor in good health (CMV status not recorded). Some clones in this sample may be carry-over from other donors' samples. The chain carries TRBV4-3 and TRBJ1-4, with no clear D. Sequencing was performed on PBMCs. In DNA form, the CDR3 reads TGCGCCAGCAGCCAAGAAGAGGAGTGGGTTAATGAAAAACTGTTTTTT. Protein sequence: CASSQEEEWVNEKLFF.